This paragraph reports one T cell receptor (beta chain). TCRdb's table, derived via immunoSEQ multiplex PCR, lists solely in-frame clones and lacks some. The sample contains roughly 10,000 clones, approximately 87% of which appear only once. The data belong to a study of PD-1 blockade in classical Hodgkin lymphoma. The sample's time point: cycle 4 day 1 (C4D1), after five to seven weeks of nivolumab. Following autologous stem cell transplantation, relapse occurred in every patient, and exposure to brentuximab vedotin varied. This TCR was sampled from a human donor with classical Hodgkin lymphoma. The sequences come from peripheral blood mononuclear cells (PBMCs), collected before the fourth cycle of nivolumab.

CDR3 residues: CASLGQINSPLHF. CDR3 coding DNA: TGTGCCAGCCTGGGACAAATTAATTCACCCCTCCACTTT. The rearrangement joins TRBV7-2 to TRBJ1-6; a weak D match, TRBD1 (6 bases). Germline V gene data show CDR1 as SGHTA and CDR2 as FQGNSA. Trimming took off 8 bases at V and 6 bases at J, with 11 bases between the two ends. CDR3 length: 13 amino acids. The variable domain in full, with the rest retrieved from reference TRBV7-2 and TRBJ1-6, is GAGVSQSPSNKVTEKGKDVELRCDPISGHTALYWYRQSLGQGLEFLIYFQGNSAPDKSGLPSDRFSAERTGGSVSTLTIQRTQQEDSAVYLCASLGQINSPLHFGNGTRLTVT.